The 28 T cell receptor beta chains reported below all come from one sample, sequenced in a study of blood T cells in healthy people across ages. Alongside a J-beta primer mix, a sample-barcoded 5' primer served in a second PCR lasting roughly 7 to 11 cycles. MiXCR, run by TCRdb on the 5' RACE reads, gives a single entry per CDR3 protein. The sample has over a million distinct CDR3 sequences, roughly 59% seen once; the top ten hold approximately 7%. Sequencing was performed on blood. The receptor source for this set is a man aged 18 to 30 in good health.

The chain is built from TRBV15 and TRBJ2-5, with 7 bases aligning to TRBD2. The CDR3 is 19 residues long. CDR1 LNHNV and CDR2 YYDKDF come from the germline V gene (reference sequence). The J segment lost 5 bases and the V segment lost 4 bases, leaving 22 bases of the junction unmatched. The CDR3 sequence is CATSTEGLIADWNPETQYF. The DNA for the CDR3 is TGTGCCACCAGCACGGAGGGACTAATTGCCGACTGGAACCCCGAGACCCAGTACTTC. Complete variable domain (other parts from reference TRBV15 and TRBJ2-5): DAMVIQNPRYQVTQFGKPVTLSCSQTLNHNVMYWYQQKSSQAPKLLFHYYDKDFNNEADTPDNFQSRRPNTSFCFLDIRSPGLGDTAMYLCATSTEGLIADWNPETQYFGPGTRLLVL.

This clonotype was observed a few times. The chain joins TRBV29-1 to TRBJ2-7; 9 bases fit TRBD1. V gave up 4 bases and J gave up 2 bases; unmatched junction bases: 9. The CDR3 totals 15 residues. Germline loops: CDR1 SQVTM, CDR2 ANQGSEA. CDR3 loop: CSVVVGGQGPYEQYF. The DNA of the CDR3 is TGCAGCGTTGTAGTTGGGGGACAGGGCCCCTACGAGCAGTACTTC.

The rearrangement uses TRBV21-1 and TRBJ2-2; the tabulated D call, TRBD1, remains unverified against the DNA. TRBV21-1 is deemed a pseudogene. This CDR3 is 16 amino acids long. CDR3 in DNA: TGTGCCAGCAGCAAAGCCGGGACGGAAAACACCGGGGAGCTGTTTTTT. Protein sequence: CASSKAGTENTGELFF.

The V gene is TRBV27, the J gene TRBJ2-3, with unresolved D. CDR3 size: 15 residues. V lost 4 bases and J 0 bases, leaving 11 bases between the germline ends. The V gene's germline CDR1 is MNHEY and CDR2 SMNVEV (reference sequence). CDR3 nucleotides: TGTGCCAGCAGTTACAATCCTCCTAGCACAGATACGCAGTATTTT. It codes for CASSYNPPSTDTQYF.

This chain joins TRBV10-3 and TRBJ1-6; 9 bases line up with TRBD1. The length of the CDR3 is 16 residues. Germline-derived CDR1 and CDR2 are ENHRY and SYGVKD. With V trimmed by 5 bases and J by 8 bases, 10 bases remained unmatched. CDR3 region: CAISPLGQGIDSPLHF. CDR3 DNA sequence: TGTGCCATCAGTCCTCTTGGACAGGGGATTGATTCACCCCTCCACTTT.

In DNA, the CDR3 is TGCGCCAGCAGCCAAGATCCGGGACAGGGTATACAGCCCCAGCATTTT. Protein: CASSQDPGQGIQPQHF. The chain couples TRBV4-1 to TRBJ1-5, with 9 bases that match TRBD1. The CDR3 runs to 16 residues. The trim removed 0 bases at V and 7 bases at J, leaving 7 bases unmatched. The V gene's germline CDR1 is MGHRA and CDR2 YSYEKL.

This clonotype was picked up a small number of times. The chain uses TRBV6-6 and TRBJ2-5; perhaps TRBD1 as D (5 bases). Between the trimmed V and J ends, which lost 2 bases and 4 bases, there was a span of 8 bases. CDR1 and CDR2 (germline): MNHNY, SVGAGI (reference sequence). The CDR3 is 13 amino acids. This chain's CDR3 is CASSYKRGETQYF. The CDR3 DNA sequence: TGTGCCAGCAGTTACAAAAGGGGAGAGACCCAGTACTTC.

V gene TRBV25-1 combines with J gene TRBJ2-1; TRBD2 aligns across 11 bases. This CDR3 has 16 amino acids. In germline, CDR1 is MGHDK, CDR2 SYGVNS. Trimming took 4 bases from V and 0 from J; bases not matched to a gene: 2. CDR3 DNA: TGTGCCAGCAGTGTAACTAGCGGGAGCTCCTACAATGAGCAGTTCTTC. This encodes CASSVTSGSSYNEQFF.

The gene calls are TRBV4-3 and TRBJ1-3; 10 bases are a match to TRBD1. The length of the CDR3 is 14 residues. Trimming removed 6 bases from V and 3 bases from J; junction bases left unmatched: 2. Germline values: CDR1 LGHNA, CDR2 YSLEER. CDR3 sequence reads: CASSDRGLGNTIYF. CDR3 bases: TGCGCCAGCAGTGACAGGGGGCTTGGAAACACCATATATTTT.

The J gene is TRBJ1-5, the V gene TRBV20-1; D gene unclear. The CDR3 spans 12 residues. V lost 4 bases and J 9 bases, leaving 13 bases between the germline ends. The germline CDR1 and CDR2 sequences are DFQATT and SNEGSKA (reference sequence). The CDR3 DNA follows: TGCAGTGCTATGAAAGCCCGTGGGCCCCAGCATTTT. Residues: CSAMKARGPQHF.

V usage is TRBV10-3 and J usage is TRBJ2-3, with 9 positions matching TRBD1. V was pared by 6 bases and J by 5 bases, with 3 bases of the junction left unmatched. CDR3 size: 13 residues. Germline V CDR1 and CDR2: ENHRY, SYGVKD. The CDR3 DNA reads TGTGCCATCAGGGGACAGGGAGGAGATACGCAGTATTTT. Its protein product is CAIRGQGGDTQYF.

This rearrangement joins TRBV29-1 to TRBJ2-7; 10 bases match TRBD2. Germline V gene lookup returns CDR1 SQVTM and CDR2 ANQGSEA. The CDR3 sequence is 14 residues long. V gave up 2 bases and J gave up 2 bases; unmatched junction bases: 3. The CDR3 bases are TGCAGCGTTGAATCTAGCGGGAGACCCTACGAGCAGTACTTC. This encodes CSVESSGRPYEQYF.

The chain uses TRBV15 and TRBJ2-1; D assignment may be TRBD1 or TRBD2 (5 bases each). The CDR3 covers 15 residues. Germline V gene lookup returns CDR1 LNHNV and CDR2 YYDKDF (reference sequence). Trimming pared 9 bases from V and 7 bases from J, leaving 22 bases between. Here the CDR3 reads CATTPERAGRNEQFF. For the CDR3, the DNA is TGTGCCACTACCCCTGAGAGGGCAGGGAGAAATGAGCAGTTCTTC.

As DNA, the CDR3 is TGTGCCAGCAGTAACGGGATCCCCTACGAGCAGTACTTC. This gives the protein CASSNGIPYEQYF. The rearrangement joins TRBV25-1 to TRBJ2-7; a weak D match, TRBD2 (5 bases). The CDR3 is made up of 13 amino acids. Trimming took off 5 bases at V and 2 bases at J, with 10 bases between the two ends. Per germline, CDR1 MGHDK and CDR2 SYGVNS.

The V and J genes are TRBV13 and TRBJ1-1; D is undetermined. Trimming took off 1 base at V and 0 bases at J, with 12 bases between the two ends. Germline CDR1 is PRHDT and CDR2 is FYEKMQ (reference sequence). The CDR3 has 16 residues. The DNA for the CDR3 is TGTGCCAGCAGCTTAGAGGGCGAAACGATGAACACTGAAGCTTTCTTT. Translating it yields CASSLEGETMNTEAFF.

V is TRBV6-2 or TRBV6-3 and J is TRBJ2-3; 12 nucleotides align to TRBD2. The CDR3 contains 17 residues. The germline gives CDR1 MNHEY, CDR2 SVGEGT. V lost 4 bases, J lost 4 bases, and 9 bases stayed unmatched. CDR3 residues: CASSSHLAGGPSDTQYF. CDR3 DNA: TGTGCCAGCAGTTCCCATCTAGCGGGGGGGCCATCAGATACGCAGTATTTT.

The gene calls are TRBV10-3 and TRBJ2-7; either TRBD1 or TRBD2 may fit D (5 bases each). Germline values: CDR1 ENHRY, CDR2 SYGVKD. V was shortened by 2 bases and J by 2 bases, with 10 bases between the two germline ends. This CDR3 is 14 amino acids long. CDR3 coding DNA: TGTGCCATCAGTGAGGGGGGAGCAACCTACGAGCAGTACTTC. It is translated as CAISEGGATYEQYF.

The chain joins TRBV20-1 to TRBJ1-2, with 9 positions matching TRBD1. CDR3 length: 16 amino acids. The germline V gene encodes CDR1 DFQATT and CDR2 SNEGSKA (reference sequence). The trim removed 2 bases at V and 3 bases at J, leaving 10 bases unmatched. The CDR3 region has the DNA TGCAGTGCTAGAATCCGGGACAGGGAAAGCGACTATGGCTACACCTTC. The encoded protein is CSARIRDRESDYGYTF.

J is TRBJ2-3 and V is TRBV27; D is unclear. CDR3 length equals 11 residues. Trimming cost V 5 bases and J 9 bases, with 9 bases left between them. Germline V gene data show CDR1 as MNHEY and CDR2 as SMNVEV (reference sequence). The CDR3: CASSQGNTQYF. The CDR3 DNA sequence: TGTGCCAGCAGTCAAGGGAACACGCAGTATTTT.

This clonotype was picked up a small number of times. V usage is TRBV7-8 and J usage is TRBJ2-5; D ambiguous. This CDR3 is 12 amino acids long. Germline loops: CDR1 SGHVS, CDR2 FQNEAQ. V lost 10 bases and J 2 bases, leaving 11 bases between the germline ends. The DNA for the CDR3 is TGTGCCATAGGCGGCGGTCAAGAGACCCAGTACTTC. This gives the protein CAIGGGQETQYF.

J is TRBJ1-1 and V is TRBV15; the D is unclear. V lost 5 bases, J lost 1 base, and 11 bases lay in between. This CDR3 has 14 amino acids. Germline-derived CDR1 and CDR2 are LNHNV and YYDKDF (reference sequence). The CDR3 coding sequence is TGTGCCACCAGCCCCATAGGGCGGAACACTGAAGCTTTCTTT. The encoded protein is CATSPIGRNTEAFF.

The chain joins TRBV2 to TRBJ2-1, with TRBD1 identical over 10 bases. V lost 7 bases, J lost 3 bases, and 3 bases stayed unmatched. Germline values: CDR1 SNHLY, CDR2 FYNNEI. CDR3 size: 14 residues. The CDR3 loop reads CASKGTGDYNEQFF. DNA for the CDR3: TGTGCCAGCAAGGGGACAGGGGACTACAATGAGCAGTTCTTC.

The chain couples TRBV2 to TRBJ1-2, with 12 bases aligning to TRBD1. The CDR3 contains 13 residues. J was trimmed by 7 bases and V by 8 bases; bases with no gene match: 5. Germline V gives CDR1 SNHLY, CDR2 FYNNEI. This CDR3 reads CASESGQGAGYTF. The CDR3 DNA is TGTGCCAGCGAGTCGGGACAGGGGGCTGGCTACACCTTC.

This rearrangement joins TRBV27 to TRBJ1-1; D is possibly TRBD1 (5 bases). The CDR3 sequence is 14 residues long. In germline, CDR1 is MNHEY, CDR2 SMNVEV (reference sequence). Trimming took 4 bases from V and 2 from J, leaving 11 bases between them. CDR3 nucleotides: TGTGCCAGCAGTTGGAACAGGAGAAACACTGAAGCTTTCTTT. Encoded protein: CASSWNRRNTEAFF.

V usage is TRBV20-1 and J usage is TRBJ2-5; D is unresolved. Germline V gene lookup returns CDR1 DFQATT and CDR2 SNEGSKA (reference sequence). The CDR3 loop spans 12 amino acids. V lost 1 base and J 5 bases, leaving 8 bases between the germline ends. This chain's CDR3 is CSARGGMETQYF. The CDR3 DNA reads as TGCAGTGCTAGAGGGGGAATGGAGACCCAGTACTTC.

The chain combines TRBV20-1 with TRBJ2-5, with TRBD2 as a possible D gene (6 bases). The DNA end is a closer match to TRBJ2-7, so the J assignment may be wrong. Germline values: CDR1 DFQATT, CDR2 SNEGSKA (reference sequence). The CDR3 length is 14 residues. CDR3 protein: CSARLRERVDEQYF. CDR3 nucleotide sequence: TGCAGTGCTAGACTGCGGGAAAGGGTGGACGAGCAGTACTTC.

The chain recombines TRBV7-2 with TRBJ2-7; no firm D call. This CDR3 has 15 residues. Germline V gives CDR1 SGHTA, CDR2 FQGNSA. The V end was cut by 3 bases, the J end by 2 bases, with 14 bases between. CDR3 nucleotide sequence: TGTGCCAGCAGCTTGGCATTAGGCGAGACCTACGAGCAGTACTTC. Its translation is CASSLALGETYEQYF.

The CDR3 region has the DNA TGTGCCAGCGGTAGCGGGGGAGTTTACAATGAGCAGTTCTTC. It translates to CASGSGGVYNEQFF. V and J are TRBV3-1 and TRBJ2-1, with 9 nucleotides matching TRBD2. V was pared by 8 bases and J by 4 bases, with 6 bases of the junction left unmatched. The CDR3 covers 14 residues. CDR1 is LGHDT and CDR2 is YNNKEL in the germline V gene (reference sequence).